This T cell receptor (beta chain) derives from a study of blood T cell repertoires in COVID-19. The wider study: There were acute and convalescent COVID-19 samples, and they came from the United States, Italy and Spain.

Under the authors' procedure: Estimates of nucleated cell counts were drawn from the amplification of reference gene primers. Produced via immunoSEQ multiplex PCR; TCRdb's table is partial and in-frame only. The V and J calls and clone size were taken over from that table, and D and trimming were inferred from the DNA. The sample contains about 95,000 clones, 89% of which appear only once. The Seattle site enrolled patients during active infection and followed them longitudinally. The V end lost 2 bases, the J end lost 1 base, and 15 bases lay between the germline ends. CDR1 and CDR2 from the germline V gene are WSHSY and SAAADI. The CDR3 extends over 16 amino acids.

The sequence was obtained from a man aged 55 to 69 with COVID-19, enrolled during active disease. The chain recombines TRBV10-2 with TRBJ2-7, with D possibly being TRBD2 (6 bases). Sequencing was performed on peripheral blood. CDR3: CASSEILGLTSYEQYF. The CDR3 DNA reads as TGCGCCAGCAGTGAGATTCTGGGACTCACGTCCTACGAGCAGTACTTC.